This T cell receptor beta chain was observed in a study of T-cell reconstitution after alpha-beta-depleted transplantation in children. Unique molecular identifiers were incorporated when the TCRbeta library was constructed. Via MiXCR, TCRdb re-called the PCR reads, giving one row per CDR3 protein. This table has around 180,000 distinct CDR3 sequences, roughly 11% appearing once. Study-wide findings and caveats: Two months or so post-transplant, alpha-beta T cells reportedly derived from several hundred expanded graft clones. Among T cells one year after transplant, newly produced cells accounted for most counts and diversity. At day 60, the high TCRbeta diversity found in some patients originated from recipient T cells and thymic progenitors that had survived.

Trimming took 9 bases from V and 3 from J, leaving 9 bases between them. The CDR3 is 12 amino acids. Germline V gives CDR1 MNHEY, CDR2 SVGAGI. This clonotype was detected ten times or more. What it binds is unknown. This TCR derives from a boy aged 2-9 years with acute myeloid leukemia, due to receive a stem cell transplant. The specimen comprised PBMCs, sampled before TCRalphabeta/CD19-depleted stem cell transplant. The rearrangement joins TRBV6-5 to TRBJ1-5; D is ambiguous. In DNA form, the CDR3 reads TGTGCCAGTTGGGCCAACAATCAGCCCCAGCATTTT. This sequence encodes CASWANNQPQHF.